Here is one T cell receptor beta chain with its context. J gave up 4 bases and V 4 bases, and 5 bases lay outside the gene matches. This CDR3 is 15 amino acids long. Germline V gene sequence: CDR1 SGHRS, CDR2 YFSETQ. Patients underwent thyroid surgery, and none had received any treatment before it. This specimen belongs to a study of metastatic and nonmetastatic thyroid tumors. Study-level information: Comparative analysis of repertoires was undertaken across blood and tumor or nodule tissue obtained from malignant and benign thyroid patients.

TCRdb reassembled clones from the PCR reads with MiXCR. The data show about 4,100 clones, around 35% seen once. This chain connects TRBV5-1 to TRBJ2-1; TRBD1 agrees at 10 bases. The TCR was taken from a male donor with papillary thyroid cancer or a benign thyroid nodule (not recorded which). Some clones in this sample may be carry-over from other donors' samples. Sequencing input: adjacent normal tissue. The CDR3 DNA reads TGCGCCAGCAGCGCCGGGACAGGGGTTTACAATGAGCAGTTCTTC. The encoded protein is CASSAGTGVYNEQFF.